This T cell receptor (beta chain) was profiled in a study of sequential checkpoint blockade in melanoma. There are 13 residues in the CDR3. Deletions cut 2 bases from V and 3 bases from J, with 6 bases between. Germline V gene data show CDR1 as SGHDT and CDR2 as YYEEEE. Treatment here: randomized to nivolumab then ipilimumab (arm A) or the reverse (arm B). Sorted cells were live CD3+CD8+, lacking CD19 and CD56, from PBMCs. TCRdb keeps only in-frame clones here, not all; method: immunoSEQ multiplex PCR. The sample has under 25,000 clones, 70% to 80% seen once. This receptor was taken from a human donor with melanoma. The sample was CD8+ T cells sorted from blood (inferred from file names), taken from a patient given nivolumab and ipilimumab in sequence. The V gene is TRBV5-6, the J gene TRBJ1-5; D remains unclear. CDR3 in amino acids: CASSFRNNQPQHF. CDR3 sequence (DNA): TGTGCCAGCAGCTTCAGGAACAATCAGCCCCAGCATTTT.